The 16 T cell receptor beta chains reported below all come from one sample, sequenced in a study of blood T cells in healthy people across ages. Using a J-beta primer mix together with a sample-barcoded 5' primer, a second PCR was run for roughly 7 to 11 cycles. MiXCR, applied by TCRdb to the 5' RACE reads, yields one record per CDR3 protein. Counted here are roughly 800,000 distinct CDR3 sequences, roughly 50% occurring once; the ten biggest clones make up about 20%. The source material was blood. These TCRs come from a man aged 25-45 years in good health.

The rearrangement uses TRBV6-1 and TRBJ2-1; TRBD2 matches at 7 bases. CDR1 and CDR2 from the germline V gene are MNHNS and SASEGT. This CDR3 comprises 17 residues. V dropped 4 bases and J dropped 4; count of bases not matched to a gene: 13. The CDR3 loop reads CASSAYHLAVLYNEQFF. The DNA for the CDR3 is TGTGCCAGCAGTGCCTACCACCTAGCGGTTCTATACAATGAGCAGTTCTTC.

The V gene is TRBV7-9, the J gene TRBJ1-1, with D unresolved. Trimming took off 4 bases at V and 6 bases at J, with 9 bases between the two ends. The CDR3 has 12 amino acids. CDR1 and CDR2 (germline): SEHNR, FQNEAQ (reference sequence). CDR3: CASSYLRAEAFF. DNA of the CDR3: TGTGCCAGCAGCTACCTGAGGGCTGAAGCTTTCTTT. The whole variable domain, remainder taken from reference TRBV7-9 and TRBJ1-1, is DTGVSQNPRHKITKRGQNVTFRCDPISEHNRLYWYRQTLGQGPEFLTYFQNEAQLEKSRLLSDRFSAERPKGSFSTLEIQRTEQGDSAMYLCASSYLRAEAFFGQGTRLTVV.

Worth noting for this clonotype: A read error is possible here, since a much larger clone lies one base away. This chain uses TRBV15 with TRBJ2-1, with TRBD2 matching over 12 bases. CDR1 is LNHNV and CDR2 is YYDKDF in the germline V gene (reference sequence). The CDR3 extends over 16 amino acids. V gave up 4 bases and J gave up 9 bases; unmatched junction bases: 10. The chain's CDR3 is CATSILTSGSYSEQFF. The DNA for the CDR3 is TGTGCCACCAGCATATTGACTAGCGGGAGTTATTCTGAGCAGTTCTTC.

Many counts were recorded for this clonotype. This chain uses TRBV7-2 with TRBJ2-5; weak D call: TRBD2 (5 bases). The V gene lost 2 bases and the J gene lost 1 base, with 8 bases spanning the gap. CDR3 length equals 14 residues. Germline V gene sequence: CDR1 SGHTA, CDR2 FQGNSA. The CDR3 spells CASSLRGRQETQYF. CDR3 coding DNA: TGTGCCAGCAGCTTACGAGGGCGCCAAGAGACCCAGTACTTC.

The CDR3 DNA is TGTGCCAGCAGCGAGGGACAGCTAGACGGCTACACCTTC. Translated, it gives CASSEGQLDGYTF. This chain joins TRBV7-9 and TRBJ1-2; TRBD1 agrees at 7 bases. V was clipped by 5 bases and J by 8 bases; unmatched bases: 8. This CDR3 spans 13 amino acids. CDR1 and CDR2 from the germline V gene are SEHNR and FQNEAQ (reference sequence).

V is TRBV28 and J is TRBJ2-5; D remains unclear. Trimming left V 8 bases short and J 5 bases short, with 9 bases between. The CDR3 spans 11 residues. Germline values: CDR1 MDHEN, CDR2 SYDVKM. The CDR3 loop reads CASQWPETQYF. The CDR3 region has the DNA TGTGCCAGCCAGTGGCCGGAGACCCAGTACTTC.

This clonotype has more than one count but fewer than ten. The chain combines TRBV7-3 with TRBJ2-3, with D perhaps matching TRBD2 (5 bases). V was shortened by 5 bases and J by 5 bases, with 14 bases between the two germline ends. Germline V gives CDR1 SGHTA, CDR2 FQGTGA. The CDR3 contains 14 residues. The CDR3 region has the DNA TGTGCCAGCAGCAACTGGGAGAGAGGAGATACGCAGTATTTT. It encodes CASSNWERGDTQYF.

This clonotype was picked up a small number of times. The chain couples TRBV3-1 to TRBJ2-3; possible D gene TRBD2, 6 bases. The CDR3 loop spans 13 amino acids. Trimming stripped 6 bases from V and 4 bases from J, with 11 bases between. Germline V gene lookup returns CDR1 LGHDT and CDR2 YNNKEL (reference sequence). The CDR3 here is CASRPTSSDTQYF. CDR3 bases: TGTGCCAGCAGGCCTACTAGCTCAGATACGCAGTATTTT.

CDR3 residues: CSASAGGQGLNEQFF. DNA of the CDR3: TGCAGTGCTTCAGCGGGAGGGCAGGGTTTGAATGAGCAGTTCTTC. The chain uses TRBV20-1 and TRBJ2-1; TRBD2 aligns across 10 bases. Trimming cost V 5 bases and J 7 bases; bases outside gene matches: 11. The germline gives CDR1 DFQATT, CDR2 SNEGSKA (reference sequence). This CDR3 has 15 residues.

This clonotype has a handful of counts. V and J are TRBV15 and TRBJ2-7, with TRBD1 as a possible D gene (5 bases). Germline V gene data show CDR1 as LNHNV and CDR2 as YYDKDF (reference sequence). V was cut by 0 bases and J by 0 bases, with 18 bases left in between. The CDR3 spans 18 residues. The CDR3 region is CATSRDPTETNPSYEQYF. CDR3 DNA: TGTGCCACCAGCAGAGACCCGACAGAAACCAATCCCTCCTACGAGCAGTACTTC.

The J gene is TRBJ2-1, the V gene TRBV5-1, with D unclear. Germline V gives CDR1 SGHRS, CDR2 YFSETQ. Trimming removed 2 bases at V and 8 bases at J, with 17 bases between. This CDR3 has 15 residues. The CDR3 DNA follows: TGCGCCAGCAGCTTCGCAGGAGAGACAATCGATGAGCAGTTCTTC. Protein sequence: CASSFAGETIDEQFF.

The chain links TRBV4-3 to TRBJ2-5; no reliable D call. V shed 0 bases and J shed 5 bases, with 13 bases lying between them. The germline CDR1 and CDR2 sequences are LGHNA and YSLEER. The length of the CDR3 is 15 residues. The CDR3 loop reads CASSQDRNSGETQYF. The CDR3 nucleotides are TGCGCCAGCAGCCAAGATCGCAATAGTGGGGAGACCCAGTACTTC.

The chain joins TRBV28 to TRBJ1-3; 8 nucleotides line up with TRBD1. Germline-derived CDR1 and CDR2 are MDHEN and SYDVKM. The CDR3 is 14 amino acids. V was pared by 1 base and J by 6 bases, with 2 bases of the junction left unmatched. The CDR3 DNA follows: TGTGCCAGCAGTTTATTGGACAGGGCAAACACCATATATTTT. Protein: CASSLLDRANTIYF. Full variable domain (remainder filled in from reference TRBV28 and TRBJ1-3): DVKVTQSSRYLVKRTGEKVFLECVQDMDHENMFWYRQDPGLGLRLIYFSYDVKMKEKGDIPEGYSVSREKKERFSLILESASTNQTSMYLCASSLLDRANTIYFGEGSWLTVV.

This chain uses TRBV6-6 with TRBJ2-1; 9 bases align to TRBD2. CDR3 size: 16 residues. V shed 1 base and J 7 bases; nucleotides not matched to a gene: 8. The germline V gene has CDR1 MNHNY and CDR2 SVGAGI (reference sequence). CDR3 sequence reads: CASSYWAGGLGNEQFF. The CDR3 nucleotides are TGTGCCAGCAGTTACTGGGCGGGAGGGCTAGGGAATGAGCAGTTCTTC.

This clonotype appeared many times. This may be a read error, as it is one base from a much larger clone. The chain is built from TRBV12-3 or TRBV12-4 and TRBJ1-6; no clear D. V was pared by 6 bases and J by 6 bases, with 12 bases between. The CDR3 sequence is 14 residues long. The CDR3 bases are TGTGCCAGCAGGGGGAGATCTGCTAATTCACCCCTCCACTTT. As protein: CASRGRSANSPLHF.

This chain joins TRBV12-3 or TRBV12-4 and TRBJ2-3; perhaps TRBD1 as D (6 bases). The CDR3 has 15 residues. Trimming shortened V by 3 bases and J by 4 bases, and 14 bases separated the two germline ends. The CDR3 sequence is CASSFGRGESDTQYF. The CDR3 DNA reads TGTGCCAGCAGTTTCGGCAGGGGAGAATCAGATACGCAGTATTTT.